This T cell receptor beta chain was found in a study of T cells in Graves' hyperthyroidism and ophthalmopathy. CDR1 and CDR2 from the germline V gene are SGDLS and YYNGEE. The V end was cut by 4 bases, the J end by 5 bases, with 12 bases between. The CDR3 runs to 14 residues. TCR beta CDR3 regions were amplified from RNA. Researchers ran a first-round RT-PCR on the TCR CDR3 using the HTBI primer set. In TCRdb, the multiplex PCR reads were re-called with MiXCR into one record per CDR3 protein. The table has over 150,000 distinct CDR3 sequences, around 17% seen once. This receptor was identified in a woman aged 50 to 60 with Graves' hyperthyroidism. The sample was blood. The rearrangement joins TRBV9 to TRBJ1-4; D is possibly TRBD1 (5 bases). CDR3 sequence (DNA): TGTGCCAGCAGCCCGGGACTCGGGAATGAAAAACTGTTTTTT. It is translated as CASSPGLGNEKLFF.